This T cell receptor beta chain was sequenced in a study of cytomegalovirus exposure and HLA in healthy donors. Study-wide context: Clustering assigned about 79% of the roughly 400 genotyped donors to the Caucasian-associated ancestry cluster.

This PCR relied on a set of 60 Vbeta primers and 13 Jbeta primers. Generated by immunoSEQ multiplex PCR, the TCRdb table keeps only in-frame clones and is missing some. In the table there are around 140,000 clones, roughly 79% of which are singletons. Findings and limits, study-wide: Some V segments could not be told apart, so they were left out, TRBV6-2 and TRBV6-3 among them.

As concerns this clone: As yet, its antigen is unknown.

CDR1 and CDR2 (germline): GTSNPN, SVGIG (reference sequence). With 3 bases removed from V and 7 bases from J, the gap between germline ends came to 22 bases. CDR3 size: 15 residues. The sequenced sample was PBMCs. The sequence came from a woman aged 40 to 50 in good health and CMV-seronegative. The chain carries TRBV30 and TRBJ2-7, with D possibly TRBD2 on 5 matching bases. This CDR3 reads CAWRRAAILPGEQYF. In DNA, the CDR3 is TGTGCCTGGAGAAGGGCCGCGATATTGCCGGGGGAGCAGTACTTC.